The next 15 T cell receptor beta chains were all read from a single sample in a study of blood T cells in healthy people across ages. Combining a sample-barcoded 5' primer with a J-beta primer mix, a second PCR ran for about 6 to 11 cycles. In TCRdb, the 5' RACE reads were re-called with MiXCR into one record per CDR3 protein. This repertoire shows about 900,000 distinct CDR3 sequences, approximately 59% found once; its top ten account for around a quarter. The sequenced sample consisted of blood. These receptors came from a man aged 30 to 45 in good health.

This clonotype appeared many times. V gene TRBV20-1 combines with J gene TRBJ2-5, with TRBD2 matching 9 bases. This CDR3 has 14 amino acids. Trimming at V came to 2 bases and at J to 3 bases, leaving 4 bases not matched to a gene. CDR1 and CDR2 (germline): DFQATT, SNEGSKA (reference sequence). The CDR3 spells CSARLAGTEETQYF. CDR3 in DNA: TGCAGTGCTAGACTAGCGGGGACTGAAGAGACCCAGTACTTC.

The chain couples TRBV11-1 to TRBJ2-7; tentatively, D is TRBD2 (5 bases). CDR3 length equals 15 residues. Per germline, CDR1 SGHAT and CDR2 FQDESV (reference sequence). V lost 0 bases to trimming and J lost 0 bases, with 9 bases between them. CDR3 DNA: TGTGCCAGCAGCTTAGCCCTCGGGAACTCCTACGAGCAGTACTTC. This encodes CASSLALGNSYEQYF.

The table lists this clonotype with a few counts. J is TRBJ2-7 and V is TRBV7-3; 8 bases are a match to TRBD2. The germline CDR1 and CDR2 sequences are SGHTA and FQGTGA. V lost 3 bases to trimming and J lost 2 bases; unmatched junction nucleotides: 6. This CDR3 is built from 15 residues. This CDR3 reads CASSLQTSGPYEQYF. CDR3 DNA sequence: TGTGCCAGCAGCTTGCAAACTAGCGGACCCTACGAGCAGTACTTC.

This clonotype was counted only a few times. This chain joins TRBV6-5 and TRBJ1-1; D is undetermined. Germline lookup yields CDR1 MNHEY and CDR2 SVGAGI. The CDR3 runs to 13 residues. Trimming took off 2 bases at V and 3 bases at J, with 7 bases between the two ends. The CDR3 bases are TGTGCCAGCAGTTACCTCGAGGACACTGAAGCTTTCTTT. Translating it yields CASSYLEDTEAFF.

This clonotype was observed a few times. The J gene is TRBJ2-5, the V gene TRBV5-1, with D possibly being TRBD2 (6 bases). Germline values: CDR1 SGHRS, CDR2 YFSETQ. The CDR3 length is 15 residues. The V gene lost 0 bases and the J gene lost 4 bases, with 13 bases spanning the gap. CDR3 sequence (DNA): TGCGCCAGCAGCTTGGCCCAGGGAGGTTCAGAGACCCAGTACTTC. The encoded protein is CASSLAQGGSETQYF.

The chain is built from TRBV7-2 and TRBJ2-3, with TRBD1 as a possible D gene (6 bases). CDR1 is SGHTA and CDR2 is FQGNSA in the germline V gene. Trimming removed 3 bases from V and 1 base from J, with 11 bases in between. The CDR3 consists of 15 residues. The CDR3 reads CASSLGALGTDTQYF. CDR3 in DNA: TGTGCCAGCAGCTTGGGGGCTCTAGGCACAGATACGCAGTATTTT. The full variable domain, its missing parts supplied by reference TRBV7-2 and TRBJ2-3, is GAGVSQSPSNKVTEKGKDVELRCDPISGHTALYWYRQSLGQGLEFLIYFQGNSAPDKSGLPSDRFSAERTGGSVSTLTIQRTQQEDSAVYLCASSLGALGTDTQYFGPGTRLTVL.

This chain connects TRBV7-9 to TRBJ2-7, with 12 bases identical to TRBD2. Per germline, CDR1 SEHNR and CDR2 FQNEAQ (reference sequence). Trimming cost V 4 bases and J 4 bases; bases outside gene matches: 5. The CDR3 has 15 residues. The CDR3 loop reads CASSSTSGGKYEQYF. The CDR3 DNA is TGTGCCAGCAGCTCGACTAGCGGGGGAAAATACGAGCAGTACTTC.

This clonotype has only one observation. Compared with germline, one end of the junction differs, possibly owing to a read error. The chain links TRBV24-1 to TRBJ2-1; 7 positions agree with TRBD2. Looked up from germline, CDR1 is KGHDR and CDR2 is SFDVKD. The CDR3 runs 16 residues. CDR3 nucleotides: TGTGCCACCGGTGATTTGCGAGCGGGAAGCGGCGATGAGCAGTTCTTC. Translation gives CATGDLRAGSGDEQFF.

This clonotype was seen a few times. This chain joins TRBV20-1 and TRBJ2-1; 8 bases map to TRBD2. Germline values: CDR1 DFQATT, CDR2 SNEGSKA (reference sequence). V lost 6 bases, J lost 4 bases, and 11 bases stayed unmatched. The CDR3 loop spans 15 amino acids. CDR3 in amino acids: CSAPPPERGYNEQFF. The DNA of the CDR3 is TGCAGTGCCCCACCCCCTGAGCGGGGGTACAATGAGCAGTTCTTC.

The rearrangement links TRBV21-1 to TRBJ1-2. TRBV21-1 is listed as a pseudogene. The CDR3 spans 15 residues. CDR3 DNA sequence: TGTGCCAGCAGCCGCGTAGCAGGCGCTGACTATGGCTACACCTTC. Encoded protein: CASSRVAGADYGYTF.

This clonotype has only a few counts. The chain uses TRBV15 and TRBJ1-4, with D possibly matching TRBD1 (5 bases). Trimming shortened V by 0 bases and J by 8 bases, and 16 bases separated the two germline ends. The CDR3 loop spans 16 amino acids. CDR1 is LNHNV, CDR2 YYDKDF, per germline (reference sequence). The CDR3 DNA follows: TGTGCCACCAGCAGAGAAGTGAGGGGCCGGGAGGAAAAACTGTTTTTT. Amino acids: CATSREVRGREEKLFF. The full variable domain, with the rest looked up from reference TRBV15 and TRBJ1-4, is DAMVIQNPRYQVTQFGKPVTLSCSQTLNHNVMYWYQQKSSQAPKLLFHYYDKDFNNEADTPDNFQSRRPNTSFCFLDIRSPGLGDTAMYLCATSREVRGREEKLFFGSGTQLSVL.

The rearrangement uses TRBV14 and TRBJ2-1, with D possibly matching TRBD2 (5 bases). Trimming cost V 0 bases and J 8 bases, with 17 bases left between them. This CDR3 comprises 16 residues. Per the germline V gene, CDR1 is SGHDN and CDR2 is FVKESK. The CDR3 bases are TGTGCCAGCAGCCAAGACCCGGGGTTCTTTGGGGATGAGCAGTTCTTC. Amino acid sequence: CASSQDPGFFGDEQFF.

The chain carries TRBV20-1 and TRBJ1-2; a possible D gene is TRBD1 (5 bases). The CDR3 length is 13 residues. CDR1 and CDR2 from the germline V gene are DFQATT and SNEGSKA (reference sequence). Trimming pared 4 bases from V and 4 bases from J, leaving 13 bases between. The CDR3 DNA is TGCAGTGCTATTCGGGGGTTCGGCTATGGCTACACCTTC. It codes for CSAIRGFGYGYTF.

This rearrangement joins TRBV20-1 to TRBJ2-7; 8 bases line up with TRBD1. The CDR3 consists of 14 residues. Germline V gene data show CDR1 as DFQATT and CDR2 as SNEGSKA (reference sequence). V shed 6 bases, J shed 1 base, and the junction held 8 bases outside the gene matches. The CDR3, as DNA: TGCAGTGCCTTGGACAGGGTGTTTTCCTACGAGCAGTACTTC. Its translation is CSALDRVFSYEQYF.

The genes are TRBV7-3 and TRBJ2-7, with D possibly matching TRBD2 (5 bases). The assigned J gene may be wrong: the sequence end matches TRBJ2-5 better. Germline CDR1 and CDR2: SGHTA and FQGTGA. The CDR3 is 16 amino acids. In nucleotides, the CDR3 is TGTGCCAGCAGTCCCCCCCGGGATTATAAACCCGAGACCCAGTACTTC. It translates to CASSPPRDYKPETQYF.